The 20 T cell receptor beta chains listed next were all sequenced from one sample in a study of T cell repertoires in cytomegalovirus infection. A single record per CDR3 protein comes from TCRdb applying MiXCR to the reads. The data contain roughly 630,000 distinct CDR3 sequences, 20% to 25% of them seen just once; the ten biggest clones take up roughly 8%. The sequencing sample was made of CD8+ T cells from PBMCs. Source of these receptors: a human donor in good health (CMV status not recorded). Some clones in this sample may be carry-over from other donors' samples.

This chain connects TRBV6-2 or TRBV6-3 to TRBJ2-5; 9 nucleotides agree with TRBD2. This CDR3 comprises 14 residues. Germline V gives CDR1 MNHEY, CDR2 SVGEGT. The V and J ends lost 6 bases and 4 bases, in that order; junction bases with no gene match: 6. The CDR3 region has the DNA TGTGCCAGCAGCTTGACTAGCGGACGAGAGACCCAGTACTTC. Translation gives CASSLTSGRETQYF.

Turning to this clonotype: A much larger clone differs from this one at a single base, so this may be a read error. The V call is TRBV6-2 or TRBV6-3, the J call TRBJ2-3; D might be TRBD1 or TRBD2, each matching 5 bases. Germline V CDR1 and CDR2: MNHEY, SVGEGT. The CDR3 is 17 amino acids. CDR3 DNA: TGTGCCAGCAGTTACTCGATTGAGGGGCAGGGTACAGATATGCAGTATTTT. Its translation: CASSYSIEGQGTDMQYF.

The chain has TRBV20-1 and TRBJ1-1, with a tentative D call TRBD1 (5 bases). This CDR3 comprises 16 residues. Trimming stripped 1 base from V and 1 base from J, with 16 bases between. CDR1 is DFQATT and CDR2 is SNEGSKA in the germline V gene (reference sequence). CDR3 coding DNA: TGCAGTGCTAGAGGGGGGTCAGGCATTAGGAACACTGAAGCTTTCTTT. Protein sequence: CSARGGSGIRNTEAFF.

The chain joins TRBV7-3 to TRBJ2-1; no reliable D call. Germline loops: CDR1 SGHTA, CDR2 FQGTGA. Trimming removed 5 bases from V and 0 bases from J, with 14 bases in between. CDR3 size: 16 residues. Here the CDR3 DNA reads TGTGCCAGCAGCCCCGATCCGGCTAGCTCCTACAATGAGCAGTTCTTC. This codes for CASSPDPASSYNEQFF.

The genes are TRBV14 and TRBJ2-1; D may be TRBD2 (6 bases). Trimming removed 4 bases from V and 9 bases from J, with 10 bases in between. The CDR3 consists of 12 residues. CDR1 is SGHDN and CDR2 is FVKESK in the germline V gene. CDR3 in DNA: TGTGCCAGCAGCCGGATCGGGGGTGAGCAGTTCTTC. Translation: CASSRIGGEQFF.

This clonotype was seen at least ten times. This chain joins TRBV7-2 and TRBJ2-5, with D unclear. Germline assignment: CDR1 SGHTA and CDR2 FQGNSA. V was cut by 2 bases and J by 0 bases, with 7 bases left in between. The CDR3 is 14 residues long. CDR3 in amino acids: CASSLLAYQETQYF. CDR3 sequence (DNA): TGTGCCAGCAGCTTATTGGCTTACCAAGAGACCCAGTACTTC.

Many counts were recorded for this clonotype. The gene calls are TRBV6-5 and TRBJ2-1, with D perhaps TRBD1 or TRBD2 (5 bases each). Trimming took off 0 bases at V and 6 bases at J, with 15 bases between the two ends. The CDR3 runs 16 residues. Germline V gene sequence: CDR1 MNHEY, CDR2 SVGAGI. Here the CDR3 reads CASSYSKGTSLNEQFF. The CDR3 coding sequence is TGTGCCAGCAGTTACTCGAAGGGGACGAGTCTCAATGAGCAGTTCTTC.

The chain has TRBV5-8 and TRBJ2-7; the D gene is possibly TRBD2 (7 bases). From germline, CDR1 is SGHTS and CDR2 YDEGEE. The V end was cut by 4 bases, the J end by 7 bases, with 21 bases between. The CDR3 spans 15 residues. Written as DNA, the CDR3 is TGTGCCAGCAGCACCGCTTATGGGGGGGCAGAAGAGCAGTACTTC. Its protein is CASSTAYGGAEEQYF.

The chain is built from TRBV29-1 and TRBJ2-3; D not certain. Germline V gene data show CDR1 as SQVTM and CDR2 as ANQGSEA. The CDR3 extends over 14 amino acids. Trimming took off 4 bases at V and 2 bases at J, with 13 bases between the two ends. The CDR3 sequence: CSVVRQPYTDTQYF. The CDR3 region has the DNA TGCAGCGTTGTGCGGCAACCGTACACAGATACGCAGTATTTT.

The V gene is TRBV6-6, the J gene TRBJ1-5; 7 bases map to TRBD1. The V segment lost 8 bases and the J segment 4 bases; nucleotides outside the gene matches: 2. Germline V CDR1 and CDR2: MNHNY, SVGAGI (reference sequence). The CDR3 length is 12 residues. CDR3 sequence reads: CASDRENQPQHF. The CDR3 nucleotides are TGTGCCAGCGACAGGGAGAATCAGCCCCAGCATTTT.

This clonotype was detected a few times. This chain connects TRBV25-1 to TRBJ2-1, with D perhaps TRBD1 (7 bases). Looked up from germline, CDR1 is MGHDK and CDR2 is SYGVNS. This CDR3 has 18 residues. V shed 1 base and J shed 0 bases, with 16 bases lying between them. Here the CDR3 DNA reads TGTGCCAGCAGTGAATTGGTCCGGGGGACAGCCTCCTACAATGAGCAGTTCTTC. It translates to CASSELVRGTASYNEQFF.

This clonotype has a handful of counts. Written as DNA, the CDR3 is TGTGCCAGCAGCGTGGGGACCTCCGGGACTAGCAAAGAGACCCAGTACTTC. Its translation is CASSVGTSGTSKETQYF. This chain connects TRBV7-9 to TRBJ2-5; TRBD2 matches 9 bases. The CDR3 spans 17 residues. Germline assignment: CDR1 SEHNR and CDR2 FQNEAQ (reference sequence). After removal of 5 bases from V and 3 bases from J, the junction contained 13 bases not matched to a gene.

This clonotype has only a few counts. The chain couples TRBV7-9 to TRBJ2-2, with a tentative D call TRBD2 (6 bases). The germline V gene encodes CDR1 SEHNR and CDR2 FQNEAQ (reference sequence). V was cut by 3 bases and J by 2 bases, with 13 bases left in between. This CDR3 has 16 residues. The CDR3 spells CASSLSGTLNTGELFF. The CDR3 nucleotides read TGTGCCAGCAGCTTGTCCGGGACTCTCAACACCGGGGAGCTGTTTTTT.

The rearrangement links TRBV6-6 to TRBJ2-5; TRBD2 agrees at 8 bases. The CDR3 runs to 17 residues. Germline CDR1 and CDR2: MNHNY and SVGAGI (reference sequence). Unmatched junction bases numbered 7, after V lost 0 bases and J lost 1 base. CDR3 loop: CASSYSNRGGGQETQYF. CDR3 nucleotide sequence: TGTGCCAGCAGTTACTCGAATCGGGGGGGTGGCCAAGAGACCCAGTACTTC.

The chain joins TRBV28 to TRBJ1-5; no reliable D call. V was cut by 5 bases and J by 6 bases, with 20 bases left in between. Looked up from germline, CDR1 is MDHEN and CDR2 is SYDVKM. The CDR3 sequence is 16 residues long. The CDR3 region has the DNA TGTGCCAGCAGTGCCATTCTGAATTCTTCTTTTCAGCCCCAGCATTTT. It specifies CASSAILNSSFQPQHF.

The chain couples TRBV6-2 or TRBV6-3 to TRBJ2-1; D not certain. CDR3 length: 15 residues. The V and J ends lost 1 base and 4 bases respectively, with 11 bases between them. Germline loops: CDR1 MNHEY, CDR2 SVGEGT. DNA of the CDR3: TGTGCCAGCAGTTACTTATCAGTATTTTACAATGAGCAGTTCTTC. Protein sequence: CASSYLSVFYNEQFF.

The chain employs TRBV4-1 and TRBJ2-6; D uncertain. Trimming took off 3 bases at V and 4 bases at J, with 7 bases between the two ends. The CDR3 is 14 amino acids. Germline loops: CDR1 MGHRA, CDR2 YSYEKL. CDR3 in DNA: TGCGCCAGCAGCCAGACAACCGGGGCCAACGTCCTGACTTTC. It yields the protein CASSQTTGANVLTF.

This clonotype occurred a few times. The chain links TRBV20-1 to TRBJ2-1; 12 nucleotides agree with TRBD1. This CDR3 has 13 residues. Germline V gene sequence: CDR1 DFQATT, CDR2 SNEGSKA (reference sequence). Losses at the gene ends were 3 bases for V and 8 bases for J; bases not matched to a gene: 2. CDR3 coding DNA: TGCAGTGCTAGGGGACAGGGGGCCCATGAGCAGTTCTTC. It is translated as CSARGQGAHEQFF.

The rearrangement links TRBV6-6 to TRBJ2-1; no reliable D call. Germline V gene data show CDR1 as MNHNY and CDR2 as SVGAGI (reference sequence). CDR3 length equals 12 residues. Trimming removed 10 bases from V and 8 bases from J, with 15 bases in between. The CDR3 nucleotides read TGTGCCACCATAGGCCCGTGGGATGAGCAGTTCTTC. Its translation: CATIGPWDEQFF.

V and J are TRBV14 and TRBJ2-1; 7 bases align to TRBD2. The J segment lost 5 bases and the V segment lost 4 bases, leaving 11 bases of the junction unmatched. The germline CDR1 and CDR2 sequences are SGHDN and FVKESK. The CDR3 loop spans 16 amino acids. The CDR3 region has the DNA TGTGCCAGCAGCCCCCTGTTGGCGGGGGTTCACAATGAGCAGTTCTTC. It is translated as CASSPLLAGVHNEQFF. The full variable domain, its missing parts supplied by reference TRBV14 and TRBJ2-1, is EAGVTQFPSHSVIEKGQTVTLRCDPISGHDNLYWYRRVMGKEIKFLLHFVKESKQDESGMPNNRFLAERTGGTYSTLKVQPAELEDSGVYFCASSPLLAGVHNEQFFGPGTRLTVL.